A selection of T cell receptor beta chains follows, all from one sample in a study of human T cells and chemical hapten exposure. TCRdb ran MiXCR on the RACE reads and lists one entry per CDR3 protein. The sample yields more than 80,000 distinct CDR3 sequences, about 6.8% seen once. Sequencing was performed on whole blood, taken in connection with sensitization to the hapten diphenylcyclopropenone (DPC). These receptors all stem from a woman aged 25 to 39 with alopecia areata. Some clones in this sample may be carry-over from other donors' samples. The CDR3 runs from the conserved cysteine through the conserved F or W. The D gene is left open where the match is weak. Size is stated for part of the rows, as once, few or many counts, or as a class when the clone is expanded.

-	many	15	TRBV6-5	TRBJ1-5	CASSSRGPRDQPQHF	TGTGCCAGCAGTTCTCGGGGCCCACGGGATCAGCCCCAGCATTTT
-	-	16	TRBV27	TRBJ1-2	CASRLLDDRFNYGYTF	TGTGCCAGCAGACTCCTGGACGACAGATTTAACTATGGCTACACCTTC
TRBD1	few	15	TRBV18	TRBJ1-1	CASSPKETGGTEAFF	TGTGCCAGCTCACCGAAGGAGACAGGGGGCACTGAAGCTTTCTTT
-	many	17	TRBV12-5	TRBJ2-7	CASGLDPRIDRPYEQYF	TGTGCTAGTGGTTTGGACCCACGGATCGACAGGCCCTACGAGCAGTACTTC
TRBD1	few	17	TRBV5-1	TRBJ2-3	CASSPIQGAPRTDTQYF	TGCGCCAGCAGCCCTATACAGGGGGCACCTCGCACAGATACGCAGTATTTT
TRBD1	many	14	TRBV12-3/TRBV12-4	TRBJ2-1	CASSRGQGFHEQFF	TGTGCCAGCAGCAGGGGACAGGGGTTCCATGAGCAGTTCTTC
-	-	17	TRBV19	TRBJ2-6	CASSIQGLSSGANVLTF	TGTGCCAGTAGTATACAGGGACTGAGCTCTGGGGCCAACGTCCTGACTTTC
-	many	14	TRBV29-1	TRBJ1-3	CSVREDSTGYPIYF	TGCAGCGTCAGAGAAGACAGCACCGGCTACCCCATATATTTT
-	-	13	TRBV6-1	TRBJ1-6	CASSVEQDSPLHF	TGTGCCAGCAGTGTAGAGCAGGATTCACCCCTCCACTTT
-	few	17	TRBV3-1	TRBJ2-3	CASSHIGIGRRTDTQYF	TGTGCCAGCAGCCATATAGGGATAGGGCGGAGGACAGATACGCAGTATTTT
-	many	16	TRBV10-3	TRBJ1-1	CAISEGPQGTNTEAFF	TGTGCCATCAGTGAAGGGCCCCAGGGAACCAACACTGAAGCTTTCTTT
-	many	12	TRBV19	TRBJ2-1	CASSPDRIEQFF	TGTGCCAGCAGTCCCGACCGGATTGAGCAGTTCTTC
-	few	11	TRBV18	TRBJ1-2	CASSSQLGYTF	TGTGCCAGCTCATCCCAGTTGGGCTACACCTTC
-	many	13	TRBV7-7	TRBJ2-3	CASSRDQRDTQYF	TGTGCTAGCAGCCGGGACCAGCGGGATACGCAGTATTTT
TRBD1	few	15	TRBV19	TRBJ1-5	CASSMGTGGNQPQHF	TGTGCCAGTAGTATGGGGACAGGGGGCAATCAGCCCCAGCATTTT
TRBD2	many	17	TRBV10-3	TRBJ2-3	CAISEMASGTSTDTQYF	TGTGCCATCAGTGAAATGGCTAGCGGCACTAGCACAGATACGCAGTATTTT
-	-	13	TRBV29-1	TRBJ2-6	CSVGASGANVLTF	TGCAGCGTTGGAGCCTCTGGGGCCAACGTCCTGACTTTC
TRBD1	few	12	TRBV12-5	TRBJ2-7	CASGPTGDEQYF	TGTGCTAGTGGTCCGACAGGGGACGAGCAGTACTTC
-	many	13	TRBV6-4	TRBJ1-5	CARPGTSQEPQHF	TGTGCCAGACCCGGGACATCCCAGGAGCCCCAGCATTTT
TRBD2	many	20	TRBV3-1	TRBJ2-7	CASSQTLGTSGGAYGYEQYF	TGTGCCAGCAGCCAAACTCTCGGGACTAGCGGGGGGGCCTACGGTTACGAGCAGTACTTC
TRBD1	-	13	TRBV24-1	TRBJ2-5	CATSDRGRETQYF	TGTGCCACCAGTGACAGGGGGCGGGAGACCCAGTACTTC
-	many	17	TRBV23-1	TRBJ1-5	CASSQRALTGKNQPQHF	TGCGCCAGCAGTCAACGAGCCTTAACGGGCAAAAATCAGCCCCAGCATTTT
-	many	14	TRBV7-2	TRBJ1-2	CASSFAAVNYGYTF	TGTGCCAGCAGCTTTGCGGCCGTCAACTATGGCTACACCTTC
-	many	17	TRBV30	TRBJ1-5	CAWSAHSGIISNQPQHF	TGTGCCTGGAGTGCCCACTCAGGGATAATTAGCAATCAGCCCCAGCATTTT